This T cell receptor (beta chain) was documented in a study of T cell responses to AZD1222 COVID-19 vaccine (dated by TCRdb to about 2021). The study in broad terms: A total of approximately 240 trial participants underwent TCR sequencing, of whom nearly 210 received two doses of AZD1222 and around 25 received two doses of the MenACWY control vaccine. Enrollment into the trials was organized by age into subgroups of 18-55, 56-69 and 70-plus years, and those subgroups contained roughly 150, 30 and 60 TCR-sequenced participants, respectively.

General findings and caveats noted by the study authors: No day 14 peak-response samples were available, so repertoires were characterized only after the peak T cell response. In the small 56-69-year group, the increase in depth fell short of significance, most likely because of low power. Most participants were white British and females outnumbered males, and the authors suggested that clonal diversity may have been underestimated. Reportedly, almost half of the unique spike-specific TCRs recognized epitopes lying outside the regions that are mutated in the B.1.351 and B.1.1.7 variants. After two AZD1222 doses, both the breadth and the depth of spike-specific TCRs were significantly higher than at day 0 and than in MenACWY recipients. Conclusions about previously exposed vaccinees are limited because only six or seven AZD1222 recipients were SARS-CoV-2 seropositive at baseline. Vaccine-associated CD4 TCRs spanned the whole spike protein, with dominant responses in regions 160-218 and 743-854.

The CDR3 regions of human TCRbeta chains were analyzed by immunosequencing. Per the authors' processing: Repertoire TCRs were checked for matches against a reference library of SARS-CoV-2-specific TCRs that had been generated using the MIRA antigen-specificity platform. Breadth meant the fraction of unique TCRs that were SARS-CoV-2-associated, whereas depth meant the fraction of total T cells that were SARS-CoV-2-associated. Each spike-specific TCR was assigned to its reactive spike region and to a CD4 or CD8 class using the MIRA data. Log10-transformed breadth and depth values were compared by one-way ANOVA with Sidak's multiple comparisons tests. Held by TCRdb, this immuneACCESS table contains in-frame sequences only and omits some clones. Under half of the omission traces to an unresolved V gene where checked; the cause of the rest is unknown. D and trimming come from the DNA, and the V and J calls and clone size come from that table. This sample lists roughly 100,000 clones; nearly 90% were detected once. The ten biggest clones cover roughly 2.5% of the sample.

The sample's time point label, in plain terms: about 28 days (+/-7) after the second vaccine dose. AZD1222 recipients given second doses at about 4 weeks or at about 12 weeks were pooled, since spike-specific TCR depth and breadth were not found to differ between the two schedules. Vaccinee samples came from UK trials COV001 and COV002, including a single-blind randomized controlled phase 2/3 trial of AZD1222 (ChAdOx1 nCoV-19) in healthy adults. Trial participant PBMC samples were collected at day 0 and day 28 after the second dose for TCRbeta chain sequencing. CDR1 and CDR2 were assigned from the germline V gene as SQVTM and ANQGSEA. The CDR3 has 14 amino acids, counting the end cysteine and phenylalanine. Only CDR3 DNA is held: 42 bases, read in frame from base 1. V is clipped by 3 bases and J by 0 bases, and the sequence between their germline boundaries is 9 bases long. Worth noting for this clone: Its antigen remains unidentified. No much larger clone exists at a distance of one base, and base qualities are not known.

This receptor was obtained from an adult who received the AZD1222 COVID-19 vaccine. The sample in question was peripheral blood, obtained 28 days after the second AZD1222 dose. The sequence joins TRBV29-1 to TRBJ2-1, with no confident D gene call. Here the CDR3 is given as CSVERGRSYNEQFF. In nucleotide form, the sequence is TGCAGCGTTGAGAGAGGACGCTCCTACAATGAGCAGTTCTTC.